These 5 T cell receptor beta chains originate from one sample sequenced in a study of metastatic and nonmetastatic thyroid tumors (TCRdb year 2020). None of the patients had been given any treatment before thyroid surgery. Library prep was done by PCR. Sequencing relied on an Illumina HiSeq 4000. TCRdb reran the public reads through fastp at Q25 and MiXCR, keeping productive beta chains. This sample holds some 60,000 clones; 25% to 30% were observed only once. The ten top clones hold 15% to 20% of the sample. The sequencing sample was made of blood. The receptors were gathered from a female donor with papillary thyroid cancer or a benign thyroid nodule (not recorded which). Some clones in this sample may be carry-over from other donors' samples.

The chain has TRBV28 and TRBJ2-2; D remains unclear. Trimming removed 7 bases at V and 7 bases at J, with 10 bases between. The CDR3 is 12 amino acids. Germline lookup yields CDR1 MDHEN and CDR2 SYDVKM. CDR3 sequence (DNA): TGTGCCAGCACCCCCGGTAACGGGGAGCTGTTTTTT. This codes for CASTPGNGELFF.

Judged by abundance, this clone is medium-sized. V gene TRBV2 combines with J gene TRBJ1-6; a possible D gene is TRBD1 (6 bases). The length of the CDR3 is 14 residues. Germline CDR1 reads SNHLY; CDR2 reads FYNNEI. Trimming pared 6 bases from V and 9 bases from J, leaving 15 bases between. The CDR3 sequence is CASSPTGGASPLHF. The CDR3 region has the DNA TGTGCCAGCAGCCCTACCGGGGGGGCTTCACCCCTCCACTTT.

The rearrangement links TRBV20-1 to TRBJ2-1; TRBD2 is a possible D gene (6 bases). Germline V gene sequence: CDR1 DFQATT, CDR2 SNEGSKA (reference sequence). The CDR3 length is 13 residues. The V and J ends lost 0 bases and 8 bases respectively, with 11 bases between them. The CDR3 reads CSARDGGTDEQFF. The CDR3 region has the DNA TGCAGTGCTAGAGATGGGGGGACCGATGAGCAGTTCTTC.

V usage is TRBV19 and J usage is TRBJ1-3; tentative D call: TRBD1 (6 bases). Per the germline V gene, CDR1 is LNHDA and CDR2 is SQIVND (reference sequence). This CDR3 is built from 14 residues. V dropped 7 bases and J dropped 1 base, with 11 bases sitting between them. The CDR3 loop is CASTFDRSGNTIYF. In DNA form, the CDR3 reads TGTGCCAGTACCTTCGACAGGTCTGGAAACACCATATATTTT.

A few counts support this clone. The chain links TRBV10-2 to TRBJ1-2; D is ambiguous. CDR3 length: 12 amino acids. V shed 4 bases and J shed 5 bases, with 8 bases lying between them. Germline V gene sequence: CDR1 WSHSY, CDR2 SAAADI. The chain's CDR3 is CASSVTDYGYTF. The CDR3 DNA reads TGCGCCAGCAGTGTAACAGATTATGGCTACACCTTC.